The 4 T cell receptor beta chains below come from one sample, sequenced in a study of cytomegalovirus exposure and HLA in healthy donors. The PCR ran on 60 Vbeta and 13 Jbeta primers. Here immunoSEQ multiplex PCR was the method, and the copy in TCRdb shows in-frame clones only, minus some. The data contain 110,000 to 150,000 clones, around four fifths of them singletons. Sequencing was carried out using PBMCs. Receptors originate from a male donor in good health and CMV-seronegative.

This chain uses TRBV2 with TRBJ2-1; 9 positions agree with TRBD2. The J segment lost 1 base and the V segment lost 8 bases, leaving 3 bases of the junction unmatched. This CDR3 spans 14 amino acids. Germline values: CDR1 SNHLY, CDR2 FYNNEI. The CDR3 is CASGGGASYNEQFF. The CDR3 DNA follows: TGTGCCAGCGGCGGGGGGGCTTCCTACAATGAGCAGTTCTTC.

CDR3 nucleotide sequence: TGTGCCAGTTTCGGGAACTATGGCTACACCTTC. It encodes CASFGNYGYTF. This rearrangement joins TRBV19 to TRBJ1-2; D remains ambiguous. The CDR3 consists of 11 residues. Per germline, CDR1 LNHDA and CDR2 SQIVND (reference sequence). The ends were cut back, 8 bases at V and 2 bases at J, with 6 bases in the middle.

This clone was seen only a few times. This specimen includes other DNA sequences encoding the same CDR3. This chain uses TRBV7-2 with TRBJ2-1; D is perhaps TRBD2 (5 bases). V was pared by 1 base and J by 7 bases, with 8 bases between. The germline V gene encodes CDR1 SGHTA and CDR2 FQGNSA. The CDR3 runs 13 residues. CDR3 bases: TGTGCCAGCAGCTTAGGGCTAGCAAATGAGCAGTTCTTC. Amino acid sequence: CASSLGLANEQFF.

The V gene is TRBV5-4, the J gene TRBJ1-6, with TRBD1 matching over 9 bases. The ends lost 3 bases at V and 0 bases at J; junction bases unmatched: 7. Germline V CDR1 and CDR2: SGHNT, YYREEE (reference sequence). The CDR3 length is 18 residues. Written as DNA, the CDR3 is TGTGCCAGCAGCTCCCGGGACAGGGCTAGCTCCTATAATTCACCCCTCCACTTT. Amino acid sequence: CASSSRDRASSYNSPLHF. Combining the CDR3 with reference TRBV5-4 and TRBJ1-6 gives the whole variable domain ETGVTQSPTHLIKTRGQQVTLRCSSQSGHNTVSWYQQALGQGPQFIFQYYREEENGRGNFPPRFSGLQFPNYSSELNVNALELDDSALYLCASSSRDRASSYNSPLHFGNGTRLTVT.